This T cell receptor (beta chain) was retrieved from a study of blood T cell repertoires in COVID-19. Turning to the study itself: Sites in the United States, Italy and Spain provided acute and convalescent COVID-19 samples.

Original processing methods: Estimation of nucleated cell counts relied on the amplification of reference gene primers. The data were produced by immunoSEQ multiplex PCR, yet TCRdb's version contains in-frame clones alone and is incomplete. The DNA gave D and trimming, while V, J and clone size come from that table. The top ten clones hold approximately 35% of a sample with around 67,000 clones, roughly 86% of them seen once. V shed 5 bases, J shed 2 bases, and the junction held 5 bases outside the gene matches. The V gene's germline CDR1 is MNHEY and CDR2 SMNVEV (reference sequence). This CDR3 is built from 14 residues.

The clonotype was recovered from a man in his 70s with acute or convalescent COVID-19. This chain joins TRBV27 and TRBJ2-7; TRBD1 matches 8 bases. The specimen was peripheral blood. The CDR3 reads CASSQRQGPYEQYF. The DNA for the CDR3 is TGTGCCAGCAGTCAACGACAGGGGCCCTACGAGCAGTACTTC.